A single sample is the source of the 2 T cell receptor beta chains below, sequenced in a study of Graves' ophthalmopathy and Graves' hyperthyroidism. TCR beta CDR3 regions were amplified from RNA transcripts. Second-round multiplex PCR came after a first-round RT-PCR that employed HTBI primers. MiXCR was run by TCRdb on the multiplex PCR reads, yielding one entry per CDR3 protein. The sample contains over a million distinct CDR3 sequences, roughly two fifths of which appear only once. The sequenced material came from peripheral blood or thyroid tissue (not recorded which). The receptor set was obtained from an adult man with Graves' hyperthyroidism.

In this sample, this clonotype turned up a few times. At one boundary the junction diverges from the germline segment, which might be a read error. J is TRBJ2-7 and V is TRBV10-2; tentative D call: TRBD2 (6 bases). The germline V gene has CDR1 WSHSY and CDR2 SAAADI. The CDR3 consists of 11 residues. The CDR3 loop is CASTGEYEQYF. The CDR3 DNA follows: TGTGCCAGCACGGGAGAATACGAGCAGTACTTC.

This rearrangement joins TRBV24-1 to TRBJ2-5; TRBD2 matches at 13 bases. Germline assignment: CDR1 KGHDR and CDR2 SFDVKD. The V gene end was trimmed by 4 bases and the J gene end by 5 bases; junction bases not matched to a gene: 6. The CDR3 spans 16 residues. CDR3 DNA: TGTGCCACCAGTGACCGACTAGCGGGAGGAAGGGAGACCCAGTACTTC. As protein: CATSDRLAGGRETQYF.